Given below is one T cell receptor (beta chain) in context. Antigen: not known. Original processing notes: Filtering differed because ImmunoSEQ produced junction-only sequences that carried no quality scores. Clones were sequenced by immunoSEQ multiplex PCR, and TCRdb holds only the in-frame ones, with some missing. V, J and clone size reflect that table, while D and trimming were determined from the DNA. The table shows about 2.2 million clones, with roughly 95% occurring only once. This specimen comes from a study of shared clonotypes between healthy human individuals. Study-level results: Some clonotypes were shared by all four sorted-subset donors, while others were not shared. The non-shared ones had lower generation probabilities than the shared ones.

The V gene end was trimmed by 5 bases and the J gene end by 4 bases; junction bases not matched to a gene: 6. CDR3 size: 15 residues. The germline V gene encodes CDR1 SGHAT and CDR2 FQNNGV. In the naive CD8 group, cells lacked CD45RO and were positively selected for CCR7, so terminally differentiated effector memory CD45RA+ cells were left out. This clonotype was obtained from a man younger than 35 in good health. Some clones in this sample may be carry-over from other donors' samples. Sample: naive CD8+ T cells from PBMCs. This rearrangement joins TRBV11-2 to TRBJ2-2; 8 bases line up with TRBD1. The CDR3 loop reads CASSTRTGPTGELFF. In nucleotides, the CDR3 is TGTGCCAGCAGCACGCGGACAGGGCCCACCGGGGAGCTGTTTTTT. The entire variable domain, with the rest obtained from reference TRBV11-2 and TRBJ2-2, is as follows: EAGVAQSPRYKIIEKRQSVAFWCNPISGHATLYWYQQILGQGPKLLIQFQNNGVVDDSQLPKDRFSAERLKGVDSTLKIQPAKLEDSAVYLCASSTRTGPTGELFFGEGSRLTVL.